This T cell receptor (beta chain) appears in the sequencing data of a study of blood T cell repertoires in COVID-19. Whole-study context: Collection of acute and convalescent COVID-19 samples took place in the United States, Italy and Spain. T cells, B-cell-depleted T cells, or PBMCs supplied cDNA or gDNA.

Original analysis: Estimated nucleated cell counts came from reference gene primer amplification. Here immunoSEQ multiplex PCR was the method, and the copy in TCRdb shows in-frame clones only, minus some. The DNA was the basis for D and trimming; V, J and clone size are from that table. The sample has some 250,000 clones; roughly 86% are singletons. Looked up from germline, CDR1 is KGHSH and CDR2 is LQKENI. The CDR3 covers 14 residues. The germline V and J ends were trimmed by 4 bases and 2 bases, with 12 bases remaining between them. The V and J genes are TRBV18 and TRBJ2-7; no firm D call. Sequencing input: peripheral blood. This receptor was identified in a woman aged 30 to 39 with acute or convalescent COVID-19. The CDR3 is CASSRQASAYEQYF. CDR3 nucleotides: TGTGCCAGCTCACGGCAGGCCAGTGCCTACGAGCAGTACTTC.